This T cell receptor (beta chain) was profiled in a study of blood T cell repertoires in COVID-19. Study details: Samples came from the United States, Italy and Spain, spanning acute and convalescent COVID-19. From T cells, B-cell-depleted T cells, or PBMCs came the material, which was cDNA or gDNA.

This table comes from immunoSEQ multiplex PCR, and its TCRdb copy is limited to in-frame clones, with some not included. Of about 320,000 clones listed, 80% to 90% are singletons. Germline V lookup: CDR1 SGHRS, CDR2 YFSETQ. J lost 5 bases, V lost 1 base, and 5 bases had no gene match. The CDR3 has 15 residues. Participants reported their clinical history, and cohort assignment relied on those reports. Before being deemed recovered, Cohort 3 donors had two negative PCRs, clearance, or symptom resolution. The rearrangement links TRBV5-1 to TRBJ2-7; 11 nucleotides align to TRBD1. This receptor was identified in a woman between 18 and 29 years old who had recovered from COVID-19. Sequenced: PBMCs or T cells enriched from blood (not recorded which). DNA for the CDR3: TGCGCCAGCAGCTTGTTGGGACAGGGGGAGAACGAGCAGTACTTC. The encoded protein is CASSLLGQGENEQYF.